Below, 11 T cell receptor beta chains from the same sample are listed, as sequenced in a study of T cell changes during pregnancy in multiple sclerosis. TCRdb's table, derived via immunoSEQ multiplex PCR, lists solely in-frame clones and lacks some. The sample yields more than 20,000 clones, 85% to 95% seen once. The specimen comprised CD8+ T cells from peripheral blood mononuclear cells, sampled in the third trimester of pregnancy. Every receptor here comes from a female donor with multiple sclerosis, enrolled in a pregnancy study.

This chain links TRBV4-1 with TRBJ2-5, with no clear D. CDR3 length: 16 residues. The V end lost 1 base, the J end lost 1 base, and 13 bases lay between the germline ends. Germline CDR1 reads MGHRA; CDR2 reads YSYEKL. The CDR3 coding sequence is TGCGCCAGCAGCCAAGTTGTGGAGCGAATCCAAGAGACCCAGTACTTC. Translating gives CASSQVVERIQETQYF.

The chain is built from TRBV29-1 and TRBJ1-5; D ambiguous. CDR1 and CDR2 from the germline V gene are SQVTM and ANQGSEA. The CDR3 is 14 amino acids. V was pared by 1 base and J by 6 bases, with 13 bases between. Here the CDR3 reads CSVEGQEEGQPQHF. CDR3 bases: TGCAGCGTTGAAGGGCAAGAAGAGGGTCAGCCCCAGCATTTT.

The chain uses TRBV7-9 and TRBJ2-5; 10 positions agree with TRBD1. CDR1 SEHNR and CDR2 FQNEAQ come from the germline V gene (reference sequence). The V and J ends lost 6 bases and 5 bases, in that order; junction bases with no gene match: 6. CDR3 size: 14 residues. The CDR3 DNA reads TGTGCCAGCAGAAAGGGACAGGGGATGGAGACCCAGTACTTC. It yields the protein CASRKGQGMETQYF.

A word on this clone: Other DNA sequences in this sample translate to the same CDR3. The V call is TRBV19, the J call TRBJ1-1, with D uncertain. CDR1 is LNHDA and CDR2 is SQIVND in the germline V gene (reference sequence). The CDR3 is made up of 13 amino acids. Trimming removed 1 base at V and 2 bases at J, with 5 bases between. CDR3 DNA sequence: TGTGCCAGTAGTATAGCGGTCAACACTGAAGCTTTCTTT. This sequence encodes CASSIAVNTEAFF. Looking up the rest from reference TRBV19 and TRBJ1-1 gives the full variable domain: DGGITQSPKYLFRKEGQNVTLSCEQNLNHDAMYWYRQDPGQGLRLIYYSQIVNDFQKGDIAEGYSVSREKKESFPLTVTSAQKNPTAFYLCASSIAVNTEAFFGQGTRLTVV.

A single count supports this clone. The rearrangement uses TRBV21-1 and TRBJ1-1; TRBD1 is the table's D call, not checked against the DNA. TRBV21-1 corresponds to a pseudogene. The CDR3 spans 15 residues. The CDR3 here is CASSKGDRLNTEAFF. The CDR3 region has the DNA TGTGCCAGCAGCAAAGGGGACAGATTGAACACTGAAGCTTTCTTT.

The J gene is TRBJ2-1, the V gene TRBV20-1; 8 nucleotides match TRBD1. Germline V lookup: CDR1 DFQATT, CDR2 SNEGSKA (reference sequence). With V trimmed by 2 bases and J by 15 bases, 6 bases remained unmatched. The CDR3 is 11 residues long. CDR3 sequence: CSARTGTGMFF. The DNA for the CDR3 is TGCAGTGCTAGAACCGGGACAGGAATGTTCTTC.

The chain uses TRBV27 and TRBJ1-1; D is unresolved. This CDR3 is 13 amino acids long. The V end lost 7 bases, the J end lost 1 base, and 10 bases lay between the germline ends. From germline, CDR1 is MNHEY and CDR2 SMNVEV (reference sequence). The CDR3 DNA is TGTGCCAGCAAGGCGGGCGCGAACACTGAAGCTTTCTTT. As protein: CASKAGANTEAFF.

V and J are TRBV10-2 and TRBJ2-3; 7 bases are a match to TRBD2. The germline CDR1 and CDR2 sequences are WSHSY and SAAADI. CDR3 length: 15 residues. The V segment lost 3 bases and the J segment 9 bases; nucleotides outside the gene matches: 12. The CDR3 nucleotides are TGCGCCAGCAGTGAAGGACGGGGGGTTGTGGGGACGCAGTATTTT. Protein product: CASSEGRGVVGTQYF.

CDR3 residues: CASSLVGGSQPQHF. DNA for the CDR3: TGTGCCAGCAGTTTAGTCGGGGGTTCTCAGCCCCAGCATTTT. The chain employs TRBV27 and TRBJ1-5; a weak D match, TRBD1 (5 bases). CDR1 is MNHEY, CDR2 SMNVEV, per germline (reference sequence). Trimming left V 2 bases short and J 6 bases short, with 11 bases between. This CDR3 has 14 residues.

The chain uses TRBV27 and TRBJ2-3; a possible D gene is TRBD2 (6 bases). V lost 4 bases, J lost 2 bases, and 13 bases lay in between. The CDR3 length is 15 residues. The germline V gene encodes CDR1 MNHEY and CDR2 SMNVEV (reference sequence). CDR3 sequence reads: CASSWAGRFTDTQYF. CDR3 DNA: TGTGCCAGCAGTTGGGCGGGGAGATTCACAGATACGCAGTATTTT.

This chain links TRBV14 with TRBJ1-3, with 7 bases lining up with TRBD1. CDR3 length equals 16 residues. Germline values: CDR1 SGHDN, CDR2 FVKESK. The junction had 8 bases not matched to a gene; V was cut back by 4 bases and J by 2 bases. The CDR3 coding sequence is TGTGCCAGCAGCCGAGAAAGACAGGGCCCTGGAAACACCATATATTTT. This gives the protein CASSRERQGPGNTIYF.